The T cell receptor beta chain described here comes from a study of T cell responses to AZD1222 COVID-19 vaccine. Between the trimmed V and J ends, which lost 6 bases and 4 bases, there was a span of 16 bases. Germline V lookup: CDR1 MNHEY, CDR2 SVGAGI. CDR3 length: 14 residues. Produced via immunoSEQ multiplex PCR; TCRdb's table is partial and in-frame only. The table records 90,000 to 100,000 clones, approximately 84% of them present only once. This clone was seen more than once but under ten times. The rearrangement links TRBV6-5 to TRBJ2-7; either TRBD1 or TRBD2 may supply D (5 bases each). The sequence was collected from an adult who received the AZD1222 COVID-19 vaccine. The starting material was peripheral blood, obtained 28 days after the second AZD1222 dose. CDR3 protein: CASRTRDGGYEQYF. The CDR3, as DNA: TGTGCCAGCAGGACCCGGGACGGTGGATACGAGCAGTACTTC.